The source of this TCR beta chain is a study of blood T cells in healthy people across ages. Study at large: Roughly one uniquely barcoded beta molecule per two T cells was captured.

At least ten counts were recorded for this clonotype. What it recognizes is unknown. Germline V gene sequence: CDR1 SGDLS, CDR2 YYNGEE. The V and J ends lost 4 bases and 0 bases, in that order; junction bases with no gene match: 5. The CDR3 contains 17 residues. A sample-barcoded 5' primer and a J-beta primer mix were used in a second PCR of roughly 7 to 12 cycles. All samples gave at least 2.5 million CDR3-containing paired-end reads. One entry per CDR3 protein results from TCRdb running MiXCR on the 5' RACE reads. The repertoire has about 840,000 distinct CDR3 sequences, 25% to 35% of them found once; the top ten carry 10%. Study results and caveats: In the absence of known donor CMV status, changes in expanded clonotypes were possibly confounded.

The data were also submitted as part of a second study, on T cells of mothers and their children.

This clonotype was sampled from a woman aged 40 to 50 in good health. The chain employs TRBV9 and TRBJ2-7; 15 nucleotides line up with TRBD2. The specimen sequenced was blood. This chain's CDR3 is CASSLGLAGGSSYEQYF. The CDR3 nucleotides are TGTGCCAGCAGCTTAGGACTAGCGGGGGGGAGCTCCTACGAGCAGTACTTC.